The 25 T cell receptor beta chains given below trace back to one sample, sequenced in a study of T cell repertoires in cytomegalovirus infection. TCRdb fed the reads into MiXCR, producing one record per CDR3 protein. The data show 70,000 to 75,000 distinct CDR3 sequences, 4% seen once. The sample was PBMCs. Receptors originate from a human donor in good health (CMV status not recorded). Some clones in this sample may be carry-over from other donors' samples.

This clonotype was recorded at least ten times. This chain joins TRBV7-2 and TRBJ2-7; possibly TRBD1 for D (6 bases). V lost 0 bases to trimming and J lost 2 bases, with 11 bases between them. The CDR3 contains 15 residues. Germline CDR1 reads SGHTA; CDR2 reads FQGNSA. The DNA for the CDR3 is TGTGCCAGCAGCTTAGCTGGACAGCGGACCTACGAGCAGTACTTC. This codes for CASSLAGQRTYEQYF.

Many counts were recorded for this clonotype. The chain carries TRBV7-2 and TRBJ2-7; 7 bases map to TRBD1. Germline-derived CDR1 and CDR2 are SGHTA and FQGNSA. The V segment lost 5 bases and the J segment 2 bases; nucleotides outside the gene matches: 9. This CDR3 region has 15 residues. CDR3 protein: CASSVAGTDTYEQYF. CDR3 sequence (DNA): TGTGCCAGCAGCGTTGCCGGGACAGACACCTACGAGCAGTACTTC.

This clonotype has a count of ten or more. The chain employs TRBV28 and TRBJ2-1; 10 nucleotides match TRBD2. In germline, CDR1 is MDHEN, CDR2 SYDVKM. The CDR3 contains 16 residues. After removal of 4 bases from V and 4 bases from J, the junction contained 7 bases not matched to a gene. The CDR3: CASSSTGTSEYNEQFF. The CDR3 coding sequence is TGTGCCAGCAGTTCCACCGGGACTAGCGAATACAATGAGCAGTTCTTC.

In this sample, this clonotype turned up many times. The chain employs TRBV5-6 and TRBJ1-2; D is unresolved. V lost 0 bases and J 4 bases, leaving 4 bases between the germline ends. The germline V gene encodes CDR1 SGHDT and CDR2 YYEEEE. This CDR3 has 12 amino acids. DNA of the CDR3: TGTGCCAGCAGCTTGGACGGCTATGGCTACACCTTC. It codes for CASSLDGYGYTF.

The CDR3 loop reads CASSLQLRYEQYF. The DNA of the CDR3 is TGTGCCAGCAGCTTACAGCTCCGCTACGAGCAGTACTTC. The chain links TRBV7-2 to TRBJ2-7; D is uncertain. The V and J ends lost 2 bases and 3 bases respectively, with 8 bases between them. CDR1 SGHTA and CDR2 FQGNSA come from the germline V gene. CDR3 length: 13 amino acids.

This clonotype was recorded at least ten times. This sequence joins TRBV7-8 and TRBJ1-2, with no clear D. Germline-derived CDR1 and CDR2 are SGHVS and FQNEAQ. Trimming left V 5 bases short and J 2 bases short, with 9 bases between. The CDR3 is 13 amino acids. The CDR3 sequence: CASSMGSNYGYTF. Written as DNA, the CDR3 is TGTGCCAGCAGCATGGGCAGCAACTATGGCTACACCTTC.

In its sample, this clonotype was seen many times. The CDR3 bases are TGTGCCACCAGTGACCTAGCGGGGAGGGAGCAGTTCTTC. Protein sequence: CATSDLAGREQFF. The gene calls are TRBV24-1 and TRBJ2-1, with 9 nucleotides matching TRBD2. The length of the CDR3 is 13 residues. The germline gives CDR1 KGHDR, CDR2 SFDVKD. Trimming at V came to 4 bases and at J to 10 bases, leaving 4 bases not matched to a gene.

This clonotype was recorded many times. This chain connects TRBV7-2 to TRBJ1-1; D uncertain. Germline lookup yields CDR1 SGHTA and CDR2 FQGNSA. The CDR3 has 14 amino acids. Trimming took 6 bases from V and 4 from J, leaving 15 bases between them. DNA for the CDR3: TGTGCCAGCAGTTTCTCGGTCGGGGTCACTGAAGCTTTCTTT. Translating gives CASSFSVGVTEAFF.

There are many counts of this clonotype. The J gene is TRBJ2-5, the V gene TRBV25-1, with D uncertain. Germline CDR1 reads MGHDK; CDR2 reads SYGVNS. CDR3 length: 12 amino acids. Trimming cost V 3 bases and J 4 bases, with 6 bases left between them. Here the CDR3 reads CASSELGETQYF. CDR3 in DNA: TGTGCCAGCAGTGAGTTGGGAGAGACCCAGTACTTC.

This clonotype was observed many times. This chain links TRBV7-2 with TRBJ1-3, with D hard to call. CDR1 is SGHTA, CDR2 FQGNSA, per germline. The CDR3 consists of 16 residues. V gave up 1 base and J gave up 5 bases, with 15 bases separating them. Here the CDR3 DNA reads TGTGCCAGCAGCTTAGTCGGGTCCGAAGTTAGAAACACCATATATTTT. Translation gives CASSLVGSEVRNTIYF.

This clonotype occurred many times. The rearrangement uses TRBV7-2 and TRBJ1-5; possible D gene TRBD1, 5 bases. The CDR3 length is 15 residues. The germline V gene has CDR1 SGHTA and CDR2 FQGNSA. Trimming took 0 bases from V and 9 from J, leaving 15 bases between them. As DNA, the CDR3 is TGTGCCAGCAGCTTAGCGCTGGGTAGTCAGGGGCCCCAGCATTTT. Protein product: CASSLALGSQGPQHF.

This clonotype was seen repeatedly, ten times or more. The chain combines TRBV7-2 with TRBJ2-3, with 7 bases that match TRBD2. CDR3 length equals 17 residues. V trimming: 2 bases; J trimming: 1 base; junction bases outside the gene matches: 9. In germline, CDR1 is SGHTA, CDR2 FQGNSA. CDR3 protein: CASSLLSGRGGTDTQYF. The CDR3, as DNA: TGTGCCAGCAGCTTATTGTCAGGGAGGGGAGGCACAGATACGCAGTATTTT.

The sample holds many counts of this clonotype. The chain employs TRBV7-2 and TRBJ1-5; TRBD1 matches at 7 bases. Germline V lookup: CDR1 SGHTA, CDR2 FQGNSA. This CDR3 contains 13 residues. With V trimmed by 6 bases and J by 8 bases, 7 bases remained unmatched. The CDR3 DNA is TGTGCCAGCAGTCCGACAGGGAGGGAGCCCCAGCATTTT. This encodes CASSPTGREPQHF.

This clonotype was observed at least ten times. The J gene is TRBJ1-5, the V gene TRBV7-6, with TRBD1 matching 7 bases. The V segment lost 3 bases and the J segment 1 base; nucleotides outside the gene matches: 9. CDR3 length: 17 residues. Looked up from germline, CDR1 is SGHVS and CDR2 is FNYEAQ. CDR3 nucleotide sequence: TGTGCCAGCAGCTTTTGGAACCCGACAGGGAGCAATCAGCCCCAGCATTTT. Amino acids: CASSFWNPTGSNQPQHF.

The sample holds a few counts of this clonotype. V is TRBV27 and J is TRBJ2-3, with D tentatively TRBD2 (5 bases). The CDR3 length is 14 residues. CDR1 is MNHEY and CDR2 is SMNVEV in the germline V gene (reference sequence). Trimming removed 4 bases at V and 5 bases at J, with 13 bases between. The CDR3 sequence is CASSSPEAVDTQYF. CDR3 nucleotide sequence: TGTGCCAGCAGTTCCCCAGAAGCGGTAGATACGCAGTATTTT.

This clonotype has ten or more counts. The chain couples TRBV12-3 or TRBV12-4 to TRBJ1-2, with D possibly TRBD1 on 5 matching bases. CDR3 length equals 15 residues. Trimming left V 3 bases short and J 4 bases short, with 15 bases between. Here the CDR3 reads CASSLDPGSGYGYTF. CDR3 coding DNA: TGTGCCAGCAGTTTGGATCCAGGGTCGGGCTATGGCTACACCTTC.

This clonotype has a count of ten or more. This chain uses TRBV7-2 with TRBJ2-7, with unresolved D. CDR1 is SGHTA and CDR2 is FQGNSA in the germline V gene. Deletions cut 2 bases from V and 3 bases from J, with 20 bases between. This CDR3 has 17 residues. The CDR3 DNA reads as TGTGCCAGCAGCTTATTTGTTTTGGGGTTGGGGAACTACGAGCAGTACTTC. It translates to CASSLFVLGLGNYEQYF.

This clonotype was counted many times. V is TRBV7-3 and J is TRBJ2-3; TRBD2 matches at 11 bases. Germline CDR1 is SGHTA and CDR2 is FQGTGA. V was pared by 3 bases and J by 6 bases, with 5 bases of the junction left unmatched. This CDR3 has 15 residues. CDR3 sequence: CASSLTSGVWDTQYF. DNA for the CDR3: TGTGCCAGCAGCTTGACTAGCGGGGTTTGGGATACGCAGTATTTT.

This clonotype has ten or more counts. The rearrangement uses TRBV7-2 and TRBJ1-3, with unresolved D. Trimming took 1 base from V and 4 from J, leaving 5 bases between them. The CDR3 totals 13 residues. The germline V gene encodes CDR1 SGHTA and CDR2 FQGNSA. Written as DNA, the CDR3 is TGTGCCAGCAGCTTAGAAGGCGGAAACACCATATATTTT. As protein: CASSLEGGNTIYF. The variable domain in full, completed from reference TRBV7-2 and TRBJ1-3, reads GAGVSQSPSNKVTEKGKDVELRCDPISGHTALYWYRQSLGQGLEFLIYFQGNSAPDKSGLPSDRFSAERTGGSVSTLTIQRTQQEDSAVYLCASSLEGGNTIYFGEGSWLTVV.

This clonotype was counted ten times or more. The chain uses TRBV18 and TRBJ2-7; D unclear. This CDR3 contains 16 residues. V was clipped by 3 bases and J by 0 bases, with 15 bases between them. Germline CDR1 reads KGHSH; CDR2 reads LQKENI. The CDR3 sequence: CASSPIMTGTSYEQYF. In nucleotides, the CDR3 is TGTGCCAGCTCACCGATAATGACTGGTACCTCCTACGAGCAGTACTTC.

In this sample, this clonotype turned up many times. The chain joins TRBV20-1 to TRBJ1-2; D remains unclear. Per the germline V gene, CDR1 is DFQATT and CDR2 is SNEGSKA (reference sequence). V was clipped by 0 bases and J by 6 bases, with 11 bases between them. CDR3 length: 13 amino acids. The CDR3 DNA reads TGCAGTGCTAGAGAGCTGACATCAAATGGCTACACCTTC. Its translation: CSARELTSNGYTF.

The table lists this clonotype with many counts. The rearrangement links TRBV7-2 to TRBJ1-4; 8 bases agree with TRBD1. Germline CDR1 SGHTA, CDR2 FQGNSA. There are 14 residues in the CDR3. V shed 1 base, J shed 8 bases, and the junction held 3 bases outside the gene matches. In DNA form, the CDR3 reads TGTGCCAGCAGCTTAGGGACAGGGTGGGAAAAACTGTTTTTT. This encodes CASSLGTGWEKLFF.

This clonotype has ten or more counts. The chain joins TRBV7-6 to TRBJ2-4; 8 bases are a match to TRBD2. Germline CDR1 is SGHVS and CDR2 is FNYEAQ. With 1 base clipped from V and 6 bases from J, the junction kept 8 bases outside the gene matches. The CDR3 consists of 16 residues. This CDR3 reads CASSLVAAGEGNIQYF. The CDR3 DNA reads as TGTGCCAGCAGCTTAGTTGCAGCGGGGGAGGGAAACATTCAGTACTTC.

This clonotype was recorded many times. The J gene is TRBJ1-1, the V gene TRBV6-2 or TRBV6-3; the D is unclear. This CDR3 region has 12 residues. The germline V gene has CDR1 MNHEY and CDR2 SVGEGT. The V end was cut by 0 bases, the J end by 10 bases, with 9 bases between. In DNA, the CDR3 is TGTGCCAGCAGTTACTCGACGGCGGGAGCTTTCTTT. Its translation: CASSYSTAGAFF.

This clonotype was recorded many times. V and J are TRBV7-2 and TRBJ2-4; possibly TRBD1 or TRBD2 for D (5 bases each). The CDR3 is 14 amino acids. CDR1 SGHTA and CDR2 FQGNSA come from the germline V gene. The V end was cut by 5 bases, the J end by 5 bases, with 13 bases between. The CDR3 DNA follows: TGTGCCAGCAGCATAGTGAGGGGCCAAAACATTCAGTACTTC. Its protein product is CASSIVRGQNIQYF. The variable domain in full, with the rest retrieved from reference TRBV7-2 and TRBJ2-4, is GAGVSQSPSNKVTEKGKDVELRCDPISGHTALYWYRQSLGQGLEFLIYFQGNSAPDKSGLPSDRFSAERTGGSVSTLTIQRTQQEDSAVYLCASSIVRGQNIQYFGAGTRLSVL.